Each of the 23 T cell receptor beta chains below was sequenced from the same sample in a study of T cell responses to AZD1222 COVID-19 vaccine. Here immunoSEQ multiplex PCR was the method, and the copy in TCRdb shows in-frame clones only, minus some. Here the sample spans about 120,000 clones, over 90% being singletons. This specimen was peripheral blood, taken 28 days after the second AZD1222 dose. The receptor source for this set is an adult who received the AZD1222 COVID-19 vaccine.

The V call is TRBV12-3 or TRBV12-4, the J call TRBJ2-7, with D hard to call. The CDR3 consists of 12 residues. The V end was cut by 1 base, the J end by 7 bases, with 8 bases between. The CDR3 nucleotides read TGTGCCAGCAGTTTAGGGTTGTGGGAGCAGTACTTC. It is translated as CASSLGLWEQYF.

The V gene is TRBV6-5, the J gene TRBJ1-2; 7 bases match TRBD1. Trimming took 6 bases from V and 6 from J; bases not matched to a gene: 1. Germline V lookup: CDR1 MNHEY, CDR2 SVGAGI. This CDR3 spans 11 amino acids. The DNA of the CDR3 is TGTGCCAGCAGCCAGGGGGATGGCTACACCTTC. Translated: CASSQGDGYTF.

The chain combines TRBV5-1 with TRBJ2-1; unclear D gene. The CDR3 totals 16 residues. The V end lost 2 bases, the J end lost 2 bases, and 14 bases lay between the germline ends. CDR1 SGHRS and CDR2 YFSETQ come from the germline V gene. The CDR3 region has the DNA TGCGCCAGCAGCTTTCCTTCCGGGTCAACCTACAATGAGCAGTTCTTC. Translating it yields CASSFPSGSTYNEQFF.

The chain recombines TRBV2 with TRBJ1-5, with D perhaps matching TRBD1 (5 bases). V dropped 7 bases and J dropped 0 bases, with 13 bases sitting between them. The CDR3 is 15 residues long. Germline V CDR1 and CDR2: SNHLY, FYNNEI. The CDR3 nucleotides read TGTGCCAGCAACTCGCAGGGAAATAGCAATCAGCCCCAGCATTTT. As protein: CASNSQGNSNQPQHF.

This chain links TRBV2 with TRBJ2-7; 11 bases fit TRBD2. Germline lookup yields CDR1 SNHLY and CDR2 FYNNEI. The junction had 12 bases not matched to a gene; V was cut back by 7 bases and J by 7 bases. The CDR3 extends over 15 amino acids. The DNA of the CDR3 is TGTGCCAGCACCAAGGTGCCGCTAGCGGGAGGTGAGCAGTACTTC. Its protein is CASTKVPLAGGEQYF. Full variable domain (outside the CDR3, taken from reference TRBV2 and TRBJ2-7): EPEVTQTPSHQVTQMGQEVILRCVPISNHLYFYWYRQILGQKVEFLVSFYNNEISEKSEIFDDQFSVERPDGSNFTLKIRSTKLEDSAMYFCASTKVPLAGGEQYFGPGTRLTVT.

The V gene is TRBV6-6, the J gene TRBJ2-2, with 11 nucleotides matching TRBD2. This CDR3 spans 15 amino acids. Germline assignment: CDR1 MNHNY and CDR2 SVGAGI (reference sequence). Trimming cost V 3 bases and J 5 bases; bases outside gene matches: 2. The CDR3 DNA sequence: TGTGCCAGCAGTTATAGCGGGGGGGTTACCGGGGAGCTGTTTTTT. It is translated as CASSYSGGVTGELFF.

The chain carries TRBV7-6 and TRBJ1-3; D perhaps matches TRBD1 (5 bases). The CDR3 is 16 amino acids. In germline, CDR1 is SGHVS, CDR2 FNYEAQ. V lost 6 bases to trimming and J lost 0 bases, with 15 bases between them. The CDR3 coding sequence is TGTGCCAGCAGAATCGGGACTGGGGGCTCTGGAAACACCATATATTTT. Translating gives CASRIGTGGSGNTIYF.

This rearrangement joins TRBV5-1 to TRBJ1-5; a possible D gene is TRBD1 (5 bases). Looked up from germline, CDR1 is SGHRS and CDR2 is YFSETQ. Trimming stripped 1 base from V and 2 bases from J, with 7 bases between. This CDR3 region has 14 residues. CDR3 sequence: CASSLRGGNQPQHF. The CDR3 nucleotides are TGCGCCAGCAGCTTGAGGGGCGGCAATCAGCCCCAGCATTTT.

V and J are TRBV5-4 and TRBJ2-2; D is ambiguous. Germline V gene lookup returns CDR1 SGHNT and CDR2 YYREEE (reference sequence). V shed 0 bases and J shed 6 bases, with 3 bases lying between them. The CDR3 is 12 amino acids. Written as DNA, the CDR3 is TGTGCCAGCAGCTTGGGATCCGGGGAGCTGTTTTTT. As protein: CASSLGSGELFF. Looking up the rest from reference TRBV5-4 and TRBJ2-2 gives the full variable domain: ETGVTQSPTHLIKTRGQQVTLRCSSQSGHNTVSWYQQALGQGPQFIFQYYREEENGRGNFPPRFSGLQFPNYSSELNVNALELDDSALYLCASSLGSGELFFGEGSRLTVL.

The genes are TRBV23-1 and TRBJ1-5, with 7 bases fitting TRBD1. TRBV23-1 is noted as an ORF with a role that remains uncertain. The CDR3 is 13 residues long. V was pared by 9 bases and J by 2 bases, with 4 bases of the junction left unmatched. CDR3 coding DNA: TGCGCCAGGACCGGGACAGGCAATCAGCCCCAGCATTTT. Protein: CARTGTGNQPQHF.

This sequence joins TRBV2 and TRBJ2-2, with D perhaps being TRBD1 or TRBD2 (5 bases each). Germline CDR1 and CDR2: SNHLY and FYNNEI. The CDR3 runs 13 residues. V lost 6 bases, J lost 5 bases, and 10 bases lay in between. Written as DNA, the CDR3 is TGTGCCAGCAGGGAGGCAGGGACCGGGGAGCTGTTTTTT. This codes for CASREAGTGELFF.

V and J are TRBV18 and TRBJ2-7; D may correspond to TRBD1 or TRBD2 (5 bases each). Germline-derived CDR1 and CDR2 are KGHSH and LQKENI. The CDR3 has 15 amino acids. V lost 2 bases, J lost 0 bases, and 11 bases lay in between. The CDR3 DNA sequence: TGTGCCAGCTCACCAACCGGGACGCTCTCCTACGAGCAGTACTTC. Translating gives CASSPTGTLSYEQYF.

V and J are TRBV6-5 and TRBJ1-1, with a tentative D call TRBD1 (5 bases). Trimming took 4 bases from V and 3 from J, leaving 12 bases between them. The CDR3 consists of 14 residues. Looked up from germline, CDR1 is MNHEY and CDR2 is SVGAGI. The DNA for the CDR3 is TGTGCCAGCAGTTCGGCAGGGCGGTACACTGAAGCTTTCTTT. As protein: CASSSAGRYTEAFF.

This chain joins TRBV19 and TRBJ1-1; D is unclear. The germline V gene has CDR1 LNHDA and CDR2 SQIVND (reference sequence). The ends were cut back, 9 bases at V and 2 bases at J, with 22 bases in the middle. This CDR3 is built from 16 residues. The CDR3 DNA follows: TGTGCCAGACTACTATTGGGCCCGTCCCATAACACTGAAGCTTTCTTT. This gives the protein CARLLLGPSHNTEAFF. The full variable domain, its missing parts supplied by reference TRBV19 and TRBJ1-1, is DGGITQSPKYLFRKEGQNVTLSCEQNLNHDAMYWYRQDPGQGLRLIYYSQIVNDFQKGDIAEGYSVSREKKESFPLTVTSAQKNPTAFYLCARLLLGPSHNTEAFFGQGTRLTVV.

The rearrangement links TRBV6-1 to TRBJ1-5; D not resolved. The length of the CDR3 is 15 residues. Looked up from germline, CDR1 is MNHNS and CDR2 is SASEGT. V dropped 0 bases and J dropped 4 bases, with 10 bases sitting between them. The CDR3 spells CASSEAVGRNQPQHF. CDR3 bases: TGTGCCAGCAGTGAAGCGGTCGGGAGAAATCAGCCCCAGCATTTT.

This chain links TRBV5-4 with TRBJ2-7; 14 bases align to TRBD2. In germline, CDR1 is SGHNT, CDR2 YYREEE (reference sequence). J gave up 7 bases and V 2 bases, and 5 bases lay outside the gene matches. CDR3 length equals 15 residues. DNA of the CDR3: TGTGCCAGCAGCTTCGGGACTAGCGGGAGATGGGAGCAGTACTTC. Translating gives CASSFGTSGRWEQYF.

This clone was picked up one time. Distinct nucleotide sequences in the sample also encode this CDR3. The chain combines TRBV12-3 or TRBV12-4 with TRBJ1-1, with D unresolved. The V and J ends lost 3 bases and 3 bases respectively, with 8 bases between them. The CDR3 extends over 13 amino acids. The CDR3 loop is CASSFGGDTEAFF. The CDR3 DNA is TGTGCCAGCAGTTTTGGTGGCGACACTGAAGCTTTCTTT.

V gene TRBV20-1 combines with J gene TRBJ2-7; D remains ambiguous. This CDR3 comprises 13 residues. Trimming cost V 3 bases and J 2 bases, with 11 bases left between them. Germline CDR1 is DFQATT and CDR2 is SNEGSKA (reference sequence). The CDR3 DNA reads TGCAGTGCTAGTGAAGCCCTAACCTACGAGCAGTACTTC. This encodes CSASEALTYEQYF.

The chain employs TRBV5-8 and TRBJ1-4, with 9 bases identical to TRBD1. In germline, CDR1 is SGHTS, CDR2 YDEGEE. The CDR3 has 14 residues. The J segment lost 8 bases and the V segment lost 4 bases, leaving 6 bases of the junction unmatched. The CDR3 region has the DNA TGTGCCAGCAGCCTAGGACAGGGGTGGGAAAAACTGTTTTTT. As protein: CASSLGQGWEKLFF.

This sequence joins TRBV3-1 (or the pseudogene TRBV3-2) and TRBJ1-2; 9 bases align to TRBD1. CDR1 and CDR2 (germline): LGHDT, YNNKEL (reference sequence). CDR3 size: 15 residues. The V segment lost 4 bases and the J segment 5 bases; nucleotides outside the gene matches: 8. CDR3 region: CASSPGQGRVYGYTF. DNA for the CDR3: TGTGCCAGCAGCCCGGGACAGGGACGGGTTTATGGCTACACCTTC.

V usage is TRBV6-1 and J usage is TRBJ1-2; perhaps TRBD1 as D (6 bases). With 1 base removed from V and 0 bases from J, the gap between germline ends came to 12 bases. This CDR3 is built from 16 residues. Germline V gene sequence: CDR1 MNHNS, CDR2 SASEGT. The CDR3 sequence: CASSEGMPGANYGYTF. The CDR3 DNA follows: TGTGCCAGCAGTGAAGGTATGCCAGGGGCTAACTATGGCTACACCTTC.

The chain has TRBV25-1 and TRBJ1-2, with a possible D match to TRBD1 (6 bases). Germline V gene lookup returns CDR1 MGHDK and CDR2 SYGVNS. Trimming took 3 bases from V and 3 from J, leaving 23 bases between them. This CDR3 has 18 residues. The CDR3 sequence: CASSDFTLRQQGYYGYTF. DNA of the CDR3: TGTGCCAGCAGTGATTTCACCTTACGCCAACAGGGCTACTATGGCTACACCTTC.

This clone was counted a single time. The rearrangement joins TRBV5-6 to TRBJ1-2; no definite D call. Germline V gives CDR1 SGHDT, CDR2 YYEEEE. This CDR3 has 12 residues. The germline V and J ends were trimmed by 7 bases and 3 bases, with 10 bases remaining between them. The CDR3, as DNA: TGTGCCAGCGCCATCATCGACTATGGCTACACCTTC. Amino acids: CASAIIDYGYTF.